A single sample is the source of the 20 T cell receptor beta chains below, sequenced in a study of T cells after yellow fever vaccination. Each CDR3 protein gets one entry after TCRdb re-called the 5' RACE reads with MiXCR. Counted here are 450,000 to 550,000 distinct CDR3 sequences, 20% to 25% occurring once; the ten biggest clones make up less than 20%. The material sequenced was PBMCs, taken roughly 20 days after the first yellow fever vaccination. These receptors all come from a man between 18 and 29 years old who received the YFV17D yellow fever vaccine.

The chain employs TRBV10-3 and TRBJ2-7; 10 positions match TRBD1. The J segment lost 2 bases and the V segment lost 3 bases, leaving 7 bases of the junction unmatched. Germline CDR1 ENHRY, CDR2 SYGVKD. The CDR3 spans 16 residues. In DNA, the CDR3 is TGTGCCATCAGTGATGATGGGACAGGGGTGACCTACGAGCAGTACGTC. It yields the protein CAISDDGTGVTYEQYV.

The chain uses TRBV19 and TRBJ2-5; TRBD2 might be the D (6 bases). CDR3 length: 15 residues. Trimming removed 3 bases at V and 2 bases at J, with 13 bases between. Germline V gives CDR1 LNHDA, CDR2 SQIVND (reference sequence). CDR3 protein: CASSISGRLQETQYF. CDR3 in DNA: TGTGCCAGTAGTATCAGTGGGAGGTTACAAGAGACCCAGTACTTC.

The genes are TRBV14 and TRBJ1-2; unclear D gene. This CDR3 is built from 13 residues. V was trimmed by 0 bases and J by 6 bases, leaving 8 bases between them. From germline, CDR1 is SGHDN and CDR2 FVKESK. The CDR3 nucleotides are TGTGCCAGCAGCCAAGATCAAGGAAATGGCTACACCTTC. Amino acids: CASSQDQGNGYTF.

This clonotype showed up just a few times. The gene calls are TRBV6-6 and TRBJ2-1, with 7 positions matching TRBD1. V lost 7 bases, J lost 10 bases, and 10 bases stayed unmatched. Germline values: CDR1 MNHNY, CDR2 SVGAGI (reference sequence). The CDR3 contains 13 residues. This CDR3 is CASTLPGGGEQFF. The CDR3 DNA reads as TGTGCCAGCACCCTCCCAGGGGGTGGCGAGCAGTTCTTC.

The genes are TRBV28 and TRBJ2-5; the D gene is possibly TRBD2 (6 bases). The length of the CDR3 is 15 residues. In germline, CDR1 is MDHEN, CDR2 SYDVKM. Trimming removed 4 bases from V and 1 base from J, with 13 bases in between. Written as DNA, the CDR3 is TGTGCCAGCAGTTGGGGAGGCGGGTCCCAAGAGACCCAGTACTTC. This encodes CASSWGGGSQETQYF.

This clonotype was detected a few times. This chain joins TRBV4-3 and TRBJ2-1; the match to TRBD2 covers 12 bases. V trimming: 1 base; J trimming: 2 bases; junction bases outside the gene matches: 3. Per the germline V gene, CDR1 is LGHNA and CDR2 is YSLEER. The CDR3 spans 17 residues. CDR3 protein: CASSQGLAGDPYNEQFF. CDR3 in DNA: TGCGCCAGCAGCCAAGGACTAGCGGGGGATCCCTACAATGAGCAGTTCTTC.

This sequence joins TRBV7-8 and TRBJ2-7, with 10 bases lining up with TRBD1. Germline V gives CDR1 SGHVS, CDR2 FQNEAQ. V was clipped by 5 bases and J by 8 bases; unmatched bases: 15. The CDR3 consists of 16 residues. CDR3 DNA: TGTGCCAGCAGCGGATACCGGGACAGGGGTATTTGGCAGCAGTACGTC. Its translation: CASSGYRDRGIWQQYV.

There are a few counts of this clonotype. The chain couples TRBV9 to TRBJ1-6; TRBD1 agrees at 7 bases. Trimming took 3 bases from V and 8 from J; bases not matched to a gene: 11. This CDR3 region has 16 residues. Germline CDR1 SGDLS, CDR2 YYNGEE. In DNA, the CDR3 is TGTGCCAGCAGCGGCGGGGGACAGCCTGTGGATTCACCCCTCCACTTT. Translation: CASSGGGQPVDSPLHF.

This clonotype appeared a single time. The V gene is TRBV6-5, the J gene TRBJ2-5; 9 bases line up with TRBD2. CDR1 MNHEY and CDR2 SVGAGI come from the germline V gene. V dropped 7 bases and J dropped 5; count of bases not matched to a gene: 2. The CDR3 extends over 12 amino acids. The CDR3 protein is CASTAGGETQYF. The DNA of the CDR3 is TGTGCCAGCACGGCGGGGGGGGAGACCCAGTACTTC.

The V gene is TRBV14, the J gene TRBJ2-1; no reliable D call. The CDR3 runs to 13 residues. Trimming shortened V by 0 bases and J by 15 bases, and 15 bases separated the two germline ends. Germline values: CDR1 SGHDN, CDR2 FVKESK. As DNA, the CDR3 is TGTGCCAGCAGCCAAGATGCCCGGCCACTAATGTTCTTC. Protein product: CASSQDARPLMFF.

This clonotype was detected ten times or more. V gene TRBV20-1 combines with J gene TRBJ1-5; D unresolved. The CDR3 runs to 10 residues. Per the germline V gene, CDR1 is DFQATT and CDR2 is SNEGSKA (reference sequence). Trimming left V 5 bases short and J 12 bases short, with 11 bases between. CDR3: CSAPPRDQHF. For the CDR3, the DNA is TGCAGTGCTCCCCCACGGGACCAGCATTTT.

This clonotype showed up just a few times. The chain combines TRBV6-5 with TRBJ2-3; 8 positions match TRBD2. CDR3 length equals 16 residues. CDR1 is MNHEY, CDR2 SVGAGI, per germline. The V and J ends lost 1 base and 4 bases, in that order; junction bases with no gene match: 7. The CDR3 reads CASSYYWTSSADTQYF. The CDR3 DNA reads TGTGCCAGCAGTTACTACTGGACTAGCAGCGCAGATACGCAGTATTTT.

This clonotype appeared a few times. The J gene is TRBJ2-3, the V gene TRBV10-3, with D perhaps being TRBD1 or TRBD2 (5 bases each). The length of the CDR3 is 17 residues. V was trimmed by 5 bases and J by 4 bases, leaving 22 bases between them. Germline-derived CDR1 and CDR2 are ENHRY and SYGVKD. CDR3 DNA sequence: TGTGCCATCAGTCCACCAGAACGGGACCATCGGGCAGATACGCAGTATTTT. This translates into CAISPPERDHRADTQYF.

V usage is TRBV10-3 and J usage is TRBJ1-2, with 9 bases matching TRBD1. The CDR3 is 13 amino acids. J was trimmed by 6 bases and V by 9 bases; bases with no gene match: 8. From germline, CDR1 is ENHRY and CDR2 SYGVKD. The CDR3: CAISRQGGDGYTF. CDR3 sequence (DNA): TGTGCCATAAGCCGACAGGGGGGCGATGGCTACACCTTC.

The DNA for the CDR3 is TGCAGTGCTAGAGCGGGATTGCCCCAAGAGACCCAGTACTTC. Its protein product is CSARAGLPQETQYF. The chain joins TRBV20-1 to TRBJ2-5; D may be TRBD2 (5 bases). This CDR3 comprises 14 residues. Germline CDR1 DFQATT, CDR2 SNEGSKA (reference sequence). Trimming took 1 base from V and 1 from J, leaving 10 bases between them.

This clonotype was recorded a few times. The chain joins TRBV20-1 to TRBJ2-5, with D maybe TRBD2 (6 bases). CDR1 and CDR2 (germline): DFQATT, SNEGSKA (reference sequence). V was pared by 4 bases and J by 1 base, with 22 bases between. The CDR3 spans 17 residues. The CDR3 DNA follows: TGCAGTGCTACTGGCGGGGATCTGGTCTGGTCCCAAGAGACCCAGTACTTC. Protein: CSATGGDLVWSQETQYF.

CDR3 region: CSARRATGELFF. The CDR3 nucleotides read TGCAGCGCCCGCCGAGCCACCGGGGAGCTGTTTTTT. The chain couples TRBV29-1 to TRBJ2-2; D remains unclear. V lost 7 bases, J lost 4 bases, and 10 bases lay in between. The CDR3 is 12 amino acids. The germline V gene has CDR1 SQVTM and CDR2 ANQGSEA.

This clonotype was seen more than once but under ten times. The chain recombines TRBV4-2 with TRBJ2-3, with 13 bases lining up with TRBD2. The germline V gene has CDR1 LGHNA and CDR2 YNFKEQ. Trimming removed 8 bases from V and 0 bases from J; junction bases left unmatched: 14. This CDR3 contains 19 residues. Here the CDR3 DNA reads TGTGCCAGCCTCCTAAGCCCGACTAGCGGGGGGCTTAGCACAGATACGCAGTATTTT. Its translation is CASLLSPTSGGLSTDTQYF.

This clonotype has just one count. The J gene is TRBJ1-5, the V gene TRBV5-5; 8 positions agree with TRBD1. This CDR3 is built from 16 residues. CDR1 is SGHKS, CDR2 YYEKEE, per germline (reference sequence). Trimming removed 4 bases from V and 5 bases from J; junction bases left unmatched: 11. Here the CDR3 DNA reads TGTGCCAGCAGCGATCCAAGGACAGGGTGGGATCAGCCCCAGCATTTT. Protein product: CASSDPRTGWDQPQHF. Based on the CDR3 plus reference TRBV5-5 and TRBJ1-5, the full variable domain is DAGVTQSPTHLIKTRGQQVTLRCSPISGHKSVSWYQQVLGQGPQFIFQYYEKEERGRGNFPDRFSARQFPNYSSELNVNALLLGDSALYLCASSDPRTGWDQPQHFGDGTRLSIL.

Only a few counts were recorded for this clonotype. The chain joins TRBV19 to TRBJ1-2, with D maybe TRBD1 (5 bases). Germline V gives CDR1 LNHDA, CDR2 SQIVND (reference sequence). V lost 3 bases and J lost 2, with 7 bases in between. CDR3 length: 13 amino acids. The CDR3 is CASSIAGNYGYTF. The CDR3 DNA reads TGTGCCAGTAGTATCGCAGGGAACTATGGCTACACCTTC.